Following are 31 T cell receptor beta chains from one sample sequenced in a study of blood T cell repertoires in COVID-19. Data came from immunoSEQ multiplex PCR; TCRdb stores just in-frame clones and leaves some out. The table includes 130,000 to 150,000 clones, 60% to 80% detected once. Sequencing input: peripheral blood. These receptors all come from a man in his fifties with active or convalescent COVID-19.

The gene calls are TRBV25-1 and TRBJ1-5; D may be TRBD1 (6 bases). The CDR3 covers 14 residues. Germline-derived CDR1 and CDR2 are MGHDK and SYGVNS. V lost 7 bases, J lost 6 bases, and 16 bases lay in between. CDR3 protein: CASTDAGEGQPQHF. CDR3 in DNA: TGTGCCAGCACAGACGCAGGGGAGGGTCAGCCCCAGCATTTT.

This clone was counted only a few times. This sequence joins TRBV24-1 and TRBJ2-1, with 7 positions matching TRBD1. The CDR3 covers 15 residues. Germline values: CDR1 KGHDR, CDR2 SFDVKD. V gave up 3 bases and J gave up 8 bases; unmatched junction bases: 9. DNA of the CDR3: TGTGCCACCAGTGATCACAACAGGGGACGCGATGAGCAGTTCTTC. Translation: CATSDHNRGRDEQFF.

This sequence joins TRBV19 and TRBJ1-4; tentative D call: TRBD1 (5 bases). V lost 2 bases and J lost 8, with 9 bases in between. Germline CDR1 reads LNHDA; CDR2 reads SQIVND (reference sequence). The CDR3 spans 13 residues. CDR3 nucleotide sequence: TGTGCCAGTAGTATACAGGGAAACGAAAAACTGTTTTTT. Its protein is CASSIQGNEKLFF.

This chain joins TRBV27 and TRBJ1-2; TRBD1 might be the D (6 bases). V shed 4 bases and J shed 7 bases, with 13 bases lying between them. Germline lookup yields CDR1 MNHEY and CDR2 SMNVEV (reference sequence). The length of the CDR3 is 13 residues. The DNA for the CDR3 is TGTGCCAGCAGTTGGGGGGGGCGGAGTGGCTACACCTTC. It yields the protein CASSWGGRSGYTF.

The rearrangement joins TRBV9 to TRBJ1-1, with 7 bases fitting TRBD1. There are 14 residues in the CDR3. Germline assignment: CDR1 SGDLS and CDR2 YYNGEE. V trimming: 3 bases; J trimming: 4 bases; junction bases outside the gene matches: 6. The CDR3 DNA reads as TGTGCCAGCAGCGCAGGGCAGGGGGGCACTGAAGCTTTCTTT. This encodes CASSAGQGGTEAFF. Complete variable domain (other parts from reference TRBV9 and TRBJ1-1): DSGVTQTPKHLITATGQRVTLRCSPRSGDLSVYWYQQSLDQGLQFLIQYYNGEERAKGNILERFSAQQFPDLHSELNLSSLELGDSALYFCASSAGQGGTEAFFGQGTRLTVV.

The rearrangement links TRBV18 to TRBJ2-1; 12 nucleotides agree with TRBD2. The CDR3 runs 16 residues. V was pared by 3 bases and J by 6 bases, with 6 bases of the junction left unmatched. In germline, CDR1 is KGHSH, CDR2 LQKENI. CDR3 region: CASSPLLAGGSNEQFF. In DNA form, the CDR3 reads TGTGCCAGCTCACCGCTTCTAGCGGGAGGGAGCAATGAGCAGTTCTTC.

This chain links TRBV10-3 with TRBJ1-1; D is possibly TRBD1 (5 bases). The CDR3 has 15 residues. Germline V gene sequence: CDR1 ENHRY, CDR2 SYGVKD. Trimming removed 2 bases from V and 1 base from J, with 11 bases in between. CDR3 region: CAISEIGGGNTEAFF. In DNA, the CDR3 is TGTGCCATCAGTGAGATTGGGGGGGGGAACACTGAAGCTTTCTTT.

V usage is TRBV5-5 and J usage is TRBJ1-2; D unresolved. The CDR3 totals 18 residues. The V gene's germline CDR1 is SGHKS and CDR2 YYEKEE (reference sequence). The V gene lost 2 bases and the J gene lost 4 bases, with 24 bases spanning the gap. The CDR3 protein is CASSFTAAQRVSPYGYTF. The CDR3 nucleotides are TGTGCCAGCAGCTTTACGGCCGCACAGAGGGTATCACCCTATGGCTACACCTTC. Complete variable domain (other parts from reference TRBV5-5 and TRBJ1-2): DAGVTQSPTHLIKTRGQQVTLRCSPISGHKSVSWYQQVLGQGPQFIFQYYEKEERGRGNFPDRFSARQFPNYSSELNVNALLLGDSALYLCASSFTAAQRVSPYGYTFGSGTRLTVV.

This chain connects TRBV14 to TRBJ1-3; D remains ambiguous. V was shortened by 2 bases and J by 5 bases, with 16 bases between the two germline ends. There are 16 residues in the CDR3. Germline CDR1 and CDR2: SGHDN and FVKESK. The CDR3 here is CASSQPHLGRRNTIYF. The CDR3, as DNA: TGTGCCAGCAGCCAACCCCACTTAGGCAGGAGAAACACCATATATTTT.

The chain couples TRBV7-2 to TRBJ2-7; D might be TRBD1 (5 bases). The CDR3 extends over 13 amino acids. Germline CDR1 is SGHTA and CDR2 is FQGNSA. V lost 1 base, J lost 3 bases, and 7 bases lay in between. The CDR3 spells CASSLGRDYEQYF. CDR3 nucleotides: TGTGCCAGCAGCTTAGGCAGGGACTACGAGCAGTACTTC.

The genes are TRBV4-1 and TRBJ2-7; TRBD1 is a possible D gene (5 bases). Per the germline V gene, CDR1 is MGHRA and CDR2 is YSYEKL. This CDR3 region has 13 residues. The ends were cut back, 5 bases at V and 4 bases at J, with 12 bases in the middle. The CDR3 bases are TGCGCCAGCAGCTTGCAGGGCACTTACGAGCAGTACTTC. This gives the protein CASSLQGTYEQYF.

This clone came up a few times. The rearrangement uses TRBV6-6 and TRBJ2-7, with 9 bases aligning to TRBD1. Trimming at V came to 11 bases and at J to 6 bases, leaving 11 bases not matched to a gene. CDR1 and CDR2 (germline): MNHNY, SVGAGI (reference sequence). CDR3 length equals 13 residues. DNA of the CDR3: TGTGCCGCCGGGGACAGGGAGAACAGCGAGCAGTACTTC. It codes for CAAGDRENSEQYF.

The J gene is TRBJ2-3, the V gene TRBV7-3, with D perhaps matching TRBD2 (6 bases). The CDR3 has 14 amino acids. Looked up from germline, CDR1 is SGHTA and CDR2 is FQGTGA. The ends were cut back, 5 bases at V and 1 base at J, with 10 bases in the middle. The CDR3 loop is CASSGTGGTDTQYF. The CDR3 nucleotides are TGTGCCAGCAGCGGGACTGGGGGCACAGATACGCAGTATTTT.

Regarding this clone: Just one base apart from a much larger clone, this may be a read error. The V and J genes are TRBV18 and TRBJ2-7; D might be TRBD2 (6 bases). V was pared by 0 bases and J by 3 bases, with 9 bases between. The CDR3 runs to 14 residues. CDR1 is KGHSH, CDR2 LQKENI, per germline. Written as DNA, the CDR3 is TGTGCCAGCTCACCACCGGGACTGTACTACGAGCAGTACTTC. It translates to CASSPPGLYYEQYF.

The rearrangement uses TRBV7-3 and TRBJ2-5; TRBD2 is a possible D gene (6 bases). CDR3 length: 15 amino acids. V shed 1 base and J shed 4 bases, with 13 bases lying between them. The germline gives CDR1 SGHTA, CDR2 FQGTGA. CDR3 DNA: TGTGCCAGCAGCTTAAACCCGGGAGTTGGAGAGACCCAGTACTTC. It translates to CASSLNPGVGETQYF.

This chain uses TRBV18 with TRBJ1-3, with D unclear. This CDR3 has 16 residues. The V end lost 1 base, the J end lost 2 bases, and 12 bases lay between the germline ends. Germline-derived CDR1 and CDR2 are KGHSH and LQKENI. This chain's CDR3 is CASSPLSVSTGNTIYF. CDR3 nucleotide sequence: TGTGCCAGCTCACCACTCTCGGTGTCCACTGGAAACACCATATATTTT.

The rearrangement joins TRBV5-6 to TRBJ1-5, with 7 bases identical to TRBD1. J gave up 2 bases and V 2 bases, and 4 bases lay outside the gene matches. The CDR3 sequence is 15 residues long. CDR1 is SGHDT and CDR2 is YYEEEE in the germline V gene. The CDR3 here is CASSFYDRGNQPQHF. The CDR3 region has the DNA TGTGCCAGCAGCTTCTACGACAGGGGCAATCAGCCCCAGCATTTT.

This chain connects TRBV30 to TRBJ1-2; D possibly corresponds to TRBD1 (5 bases). Germline V gene sequence: CDR1 GTSNPN, CDR2 SVGIG (reference sequence). The CDR3 sequence is 11 residues long. V was shortened by 5 bases and J by 5 bases, with 9 bases between the two germline ends. The CDR3 sequence: CAWGTGYGYTF. Here the CDR3 DNA reads TGTGCCTGGGGGACGGGATATGGCTACACCTTC.

The V call is TRBV28, the J call TRBJ1-1, with TRBD1 as a possible D gene (5 bases). V lost 11 bases to trimming and J lost 4 bases, with 17 bases between them. Germline CDR1 reads MDHEN; CDR2 reads SYDVKM. This CDR3 is 13 amino acids long. CDR3 DNA sequence: TGTGCCCTACCCGGGGGTGTGAGCACTGAAGCTTTCTTT. This codes for CALPGGVSTEAFF.

This chain links TRBV9 with TRBJ2-7; 7 nucleotides align to TRBD1. CDR1 is SGDLS and CDR2 is YYNGEE in the germline V gene. After removal of 4 bases from V and 5 bases from J, the junction contained 6 bases not matched to a gene. The CDR3 length is 13 residues. CDR3 region: CASSQNRGHEQYF. For the CDR3, the DNA is TGTGCCAGCAGCCAAAACAGGGGTCACGAGCAGTACTTC.

CDR3 protein: CASSGQPGLQNAYEQYF. Here the CDR3 DNA reads TGTGCCAGCAGCGGCCAGCCGGGACTTCAAAACGCCTACGAGCAGTACTTC. The rearrangement links TRBV7-9 to TRBJ2-7, with a possible D match to TRBD2 (6 bases). Germline assignment: CDR1 SEHNR and CDR2 FQNEAQ (reference sequence). V gave up 5 bases and J gave up 2 bases, with 22 bases separating them. This CDR3 has 17 amino acids.

The rearrangement links TRBV6-2 or TRBV6-3 to TRBJ2-1, with 11 nucleotides matching TRBD2. V shed 4 bases, J shed 8 bases, and the junction held 10 bases outside the gene matches. This CDR3 comprises 16 residues. Germline CDR1 and CDR2: MNHEY and SVGEGT. The CDR3 DNA follows: TGTGCCAGCAGTTTCCGATTACTAGCGGGAGTAGATGAGCAGTTCTTC. Translated: CASSFRLLAGVDEQFF.

This clone came up once. The gene calls are TRBV24-1 and TRBJ2-7, with TRBD2 matching 10 bases. The CDR3 sequence is 17 residues long. CDR1 and CDR2 from the germline V gene are KGHDR and SFDVKD. Trimming cost V 7 bases and J 5 bases; bases outside gene matches: 16. The CDR3 DNA sequence: TGTGCCACCAGCGGGGGTCCGATGGGACTAGCGAGCCACGAGCAGTACTTC. It encodes CATSGGPMGLASHEQYF.

The genes are TRBV18 and TRBJ2-1, with D perhaps TRBD2 (6 bases). The germline gives CDR1 KGHSH, CDR2 LQKENI. This CDR3 comprises 16 residues. V was clipped by 0 bases and J by 4 bases, with 13 bases between them. CDR3 loop: CASSPPRGVEYNEQFF. For the CDR3, the DNA is TGTGCCAGCTCACCACCCCGCGGGGTTGAATACAATGAGCAGTTCTTC.

The V call is TRBV5-6, the J call TRBJ2-7; D not resolved. Germline CDR1 reads SGHDT; CDR2 reads YYEEEE. V was clipped by 4 bases and J by 0 bases, with 11 bases between them. The CDR3 extends over 14 amino acids. The CDR3 region has the DNA TGTGCCAGCAGCCAGGTCGGAAGCTCCTACGAGCAGTACTTC. It codes for CASSQVGSSYEQYF.

The chain links TRBV12-3 or TRBV12-4 to TRBJ2-1; D not resolved. This CDR3 region has 11 residues. V lost 6 bases, J lost 8 bases, and 8 bases lay in between. The CDR3 nucleotides read TGTGCCAGCAGCCCGGTGTATGAGCAGTTCTTC. Encoded protein: CASSPVYEQFF.

V usage is TRBV12-3 or TRBV12-4 and J usage is TRBJ2-7; D possibly corresponds to TRBD1 (6 bases). The CDR3 extends over 12 amino acids. V was clipped by 6 bases and J by 3 bases, with 9 bases between them. DNA of the CDR3: TGTGCCAGCAGCCTACAGGGCTACGAGCAGTACTTC. Translated, it gives CASSLQGYEQYF.

This clone has just one count. V is TRBV3-1 (or the pseudogene TRBV3-2) and J is TRBJ2-2; D uncertain. Germline V gene sequence: CDR1 LGHDT, CDR2 YNNKEL (reference sequence). Trimming cost V 4 bases and J 1 base, with 7 bases left between them. The CDR3 runs to 14 residues. For the CDR3, the DNA is TGTGCCAGCAGCCCCCTAAGGAACACCGGGGAGCTGTTTTTT. Translation: CASSPLRNTGELFF.

The chain carries TRBV5-8 and TRBJ1-5; D is possibly TRBD1 (5 bases). The CDR3 is 16 amino acids. V was cut by 3 bases and J by 0 bases, with 13 bases left in between. Germline V gives CDR1 SGHTS, CDR2 YDEGEE. CDR3 amino acids: CASSYDSLYSNQPQHF. CDR3 bases: TGTGCCAGCAGCTATGACAGCCTCTATAGCAATCAGCCCCAGCATTTT.

The CDR3 reads CASSIRQVQETQYF. The CDR3, as DNA: TGTGCCAGCAGTATCAGGCAGGTCCAAGAGACCCAGTACTTC. The chain recombines TRBV2 with TRBJ2-5; no reliable D call. Germline loops: CDR1 SNHLY, CDR2 FYNNEI. The germline V and J ends were trimmed by 5 bases and 1 base, with 11 bases remaining between them. The CDR3 length is 14 residues.

The chain has TRBV4-1 and TRBJ2-7; a weak D match, TRBD2 (6 bases). V was clipped by 3 bases and J by 5 bases, with 14 bases between them. CDR1 and CDR2 from the germline V gene are MGHRA and YSYEKL. The CDR3 extends over 14 amino acids. CDR3 nucleotides: TGCGCCAGCAGCCAGATGGCGGGATCCAACGAGCAGTACTTC. Translating it yields CASSQMAGSNEQYF.